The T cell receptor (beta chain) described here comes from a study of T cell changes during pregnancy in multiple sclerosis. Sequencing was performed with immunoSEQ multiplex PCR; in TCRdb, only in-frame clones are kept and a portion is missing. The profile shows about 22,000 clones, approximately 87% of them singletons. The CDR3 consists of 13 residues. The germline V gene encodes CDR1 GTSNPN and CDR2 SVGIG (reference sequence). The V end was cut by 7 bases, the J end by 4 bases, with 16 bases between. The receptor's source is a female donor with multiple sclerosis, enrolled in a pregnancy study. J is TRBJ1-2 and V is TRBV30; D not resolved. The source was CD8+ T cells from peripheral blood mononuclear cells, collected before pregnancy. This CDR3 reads CALHTAGPYGYTF. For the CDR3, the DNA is TGTGCCTTGCATACGGCAGGTCCCTATGGCTACACCTTC.